Given below is one T cell receptor (beta chain) in context. The CDR3 spans 15 residues. Germline V gives CDR1 SGHNT, CDR2 YENEEA. The ends lost 4 bases at V and 8 bases at J; junction bases unmatched: 11. This entry belongs to a study of blood T cell repertoires in COVID-19. The overall study: Specimens from acute and convalescent COVID-19 originated in the United States, Italy and Spain. T cells, B-cell-depleted T cells, or PBMCs provided the cDNA or gDNA that served as material.

Under the authors' procedure: Amplification of reference gene primers was used by the study to estimate nucleated cell counts. Some clones are missing from TCRdb's copy, which holds only in-frame ones; the method was immunoSEQ multiplex PCR. V and J calls and clone size are copied from that table; D and trimming were computed from the DNA. The profile shows 120,000 or so clones, around 87% of them singletons. The chain couples TRBV11-3 to TRBJ2-4; 7 bases match TRBD2. Specimen: peripheral blood. The clonotype originates from a man in his forties or fifties with acute or convalescent COVID-19. This chain's CDR3 is CASSSLRGSLDIQYF. The CDR3 DNA is TGTGCCAGCAGCTCCCTGCGCGGGAGCTTGGACATTCAGTACTTC.